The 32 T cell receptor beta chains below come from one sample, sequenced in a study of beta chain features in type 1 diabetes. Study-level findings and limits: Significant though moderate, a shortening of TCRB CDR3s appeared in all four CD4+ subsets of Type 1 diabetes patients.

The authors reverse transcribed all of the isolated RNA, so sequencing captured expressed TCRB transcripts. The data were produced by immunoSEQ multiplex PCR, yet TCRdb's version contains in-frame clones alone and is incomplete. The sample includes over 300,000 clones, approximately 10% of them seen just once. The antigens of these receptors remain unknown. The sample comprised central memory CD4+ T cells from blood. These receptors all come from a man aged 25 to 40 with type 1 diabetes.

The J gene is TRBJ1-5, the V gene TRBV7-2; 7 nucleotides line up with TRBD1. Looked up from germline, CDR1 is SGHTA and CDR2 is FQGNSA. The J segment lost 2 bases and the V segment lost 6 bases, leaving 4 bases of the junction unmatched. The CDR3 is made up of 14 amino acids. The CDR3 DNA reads TGTGCCAGCAGTTTCACAGGGGGCAATCAGCCCCAGCATTTT. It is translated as CASSFTGGNQPQHF.

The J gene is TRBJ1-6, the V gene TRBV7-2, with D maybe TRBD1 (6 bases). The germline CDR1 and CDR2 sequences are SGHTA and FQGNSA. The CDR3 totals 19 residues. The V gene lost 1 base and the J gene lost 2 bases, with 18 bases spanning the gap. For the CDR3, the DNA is TGTGCCAGCAGCTTAGTTTTGTCTTCGCCAGGGGCCTATAATTCACCCCTCCACTTT. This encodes CASSLVLSSPGAYNSPLHF.

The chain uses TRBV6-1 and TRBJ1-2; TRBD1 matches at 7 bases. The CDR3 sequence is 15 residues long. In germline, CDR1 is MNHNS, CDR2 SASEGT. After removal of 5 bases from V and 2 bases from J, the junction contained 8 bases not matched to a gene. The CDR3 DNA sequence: TGTGCCAGCAGTACCTTATCGGGACAGAACTATGGCTACACCTTC. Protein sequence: CASSTLSGQNYGYTF.

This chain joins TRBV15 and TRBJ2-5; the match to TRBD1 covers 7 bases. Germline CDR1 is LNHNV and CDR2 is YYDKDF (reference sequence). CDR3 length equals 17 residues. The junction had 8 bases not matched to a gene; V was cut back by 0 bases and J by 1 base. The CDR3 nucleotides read TGTGCCACCAGCAGAGATCACCCGACAGGGTCCCAAGAGACCCAGTACTTC. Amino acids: CATSRDHPTGSQETQYF.

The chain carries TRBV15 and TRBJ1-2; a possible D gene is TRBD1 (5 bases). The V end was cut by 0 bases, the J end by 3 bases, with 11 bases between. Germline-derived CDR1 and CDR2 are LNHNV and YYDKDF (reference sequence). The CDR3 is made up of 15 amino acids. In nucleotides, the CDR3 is TGTGCCACCAGCAGAGAGATCGGGGGAGACTATGGCTACACCTTC. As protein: CATSREIGGDYGYTF.

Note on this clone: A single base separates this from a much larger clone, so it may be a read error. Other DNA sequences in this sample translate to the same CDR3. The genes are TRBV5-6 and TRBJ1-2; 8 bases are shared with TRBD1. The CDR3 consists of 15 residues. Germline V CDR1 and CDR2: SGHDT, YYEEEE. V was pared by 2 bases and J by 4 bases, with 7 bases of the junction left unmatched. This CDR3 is CASSFNRGGVYGYTF. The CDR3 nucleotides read TGTGCCAGCAGCTTCAACAGGGGGGGGGTCTATGGCTACACCTTC.

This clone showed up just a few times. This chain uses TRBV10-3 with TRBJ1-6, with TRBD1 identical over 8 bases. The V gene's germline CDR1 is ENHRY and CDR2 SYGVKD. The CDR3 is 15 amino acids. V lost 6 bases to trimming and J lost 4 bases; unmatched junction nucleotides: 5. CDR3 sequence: CAISPGQEYNSPLHF. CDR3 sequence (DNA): TGTGCCATCAGCCCGGGACAGGAGTATAATTCACCCCTCCACTTT.

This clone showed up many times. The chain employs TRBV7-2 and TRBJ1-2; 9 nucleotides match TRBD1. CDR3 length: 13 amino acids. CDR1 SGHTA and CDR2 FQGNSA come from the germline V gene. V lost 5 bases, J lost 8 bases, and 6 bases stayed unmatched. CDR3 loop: CASSTDRGGGYTF. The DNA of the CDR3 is TGTGCCAGCAGCACGGACAGGGGAGGAGGCTACACCTTC.

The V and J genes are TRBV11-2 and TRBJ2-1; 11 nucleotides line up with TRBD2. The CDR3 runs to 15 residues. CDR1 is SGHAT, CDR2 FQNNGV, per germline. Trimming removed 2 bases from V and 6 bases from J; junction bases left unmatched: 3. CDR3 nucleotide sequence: TGTGCCAGCAGCTTAAGACTAGCGGGGAGCAATGAGCAGTTCTTC. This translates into CASSLRLAGSNEQFF.

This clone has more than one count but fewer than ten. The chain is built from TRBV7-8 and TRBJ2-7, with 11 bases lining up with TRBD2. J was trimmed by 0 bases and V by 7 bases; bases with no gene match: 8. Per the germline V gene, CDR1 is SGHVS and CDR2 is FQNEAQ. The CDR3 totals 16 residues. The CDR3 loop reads CASTITSGGFSYEQYF. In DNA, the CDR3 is TGTGCCAGCACCATTACTAGCGGGGGATTCTCCTACGAGCAGTACTTC.

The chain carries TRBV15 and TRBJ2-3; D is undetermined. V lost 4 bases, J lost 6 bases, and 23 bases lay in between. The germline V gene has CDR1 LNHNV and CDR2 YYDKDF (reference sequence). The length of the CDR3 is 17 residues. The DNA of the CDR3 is TGTGCCACCAGCACCAATAGGCCCGCGTCCGTGGGGGATACGCAGTATTTT. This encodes CATSTNRPASVGDTQYF.

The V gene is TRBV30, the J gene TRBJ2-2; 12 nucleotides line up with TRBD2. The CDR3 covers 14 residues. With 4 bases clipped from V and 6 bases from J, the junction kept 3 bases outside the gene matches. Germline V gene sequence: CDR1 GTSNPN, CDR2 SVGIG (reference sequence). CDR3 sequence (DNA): TGTGCCTGGATGAGACTAGCGGGGGCCGGGGAGCTGTTTTTT. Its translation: CAWMRLAGAGELFF. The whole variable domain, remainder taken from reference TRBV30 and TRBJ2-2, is SQTIHQWPATLVQPVGSPLSLECTVEGTSNPNLYWYRQAAGRGLQLLFYSVGIGQISSEVPQNLSASRPQDRQFILSSKKLLLSDSGFYLCAWMRLAGAGELFFGEGSRLTVL.

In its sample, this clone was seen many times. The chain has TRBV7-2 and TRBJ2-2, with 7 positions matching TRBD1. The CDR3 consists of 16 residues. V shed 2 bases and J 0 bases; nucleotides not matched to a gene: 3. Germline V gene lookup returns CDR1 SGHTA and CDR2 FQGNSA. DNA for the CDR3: TGTGCCAGCAGCTTAACCGGGACAGCGAACACCGGGGAGCTGTTTTTT. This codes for CASSLTGTANTGELFF.

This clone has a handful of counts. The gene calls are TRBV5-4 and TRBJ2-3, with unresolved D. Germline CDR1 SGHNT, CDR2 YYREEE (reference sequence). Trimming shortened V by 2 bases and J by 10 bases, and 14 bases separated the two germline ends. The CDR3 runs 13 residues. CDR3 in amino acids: CASSFLEETAQYF. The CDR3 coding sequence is TGTGCCAGCAGCTTTCTTGAGGAGACGGCGCAGTATTTT.

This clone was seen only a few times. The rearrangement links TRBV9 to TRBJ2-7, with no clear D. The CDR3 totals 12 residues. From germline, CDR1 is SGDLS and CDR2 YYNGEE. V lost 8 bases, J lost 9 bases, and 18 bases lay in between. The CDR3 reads CASSLLYVRQYF. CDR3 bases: TGTGCCAGTAGTCTCCTTTATGTGAGGCAGTACTTC.

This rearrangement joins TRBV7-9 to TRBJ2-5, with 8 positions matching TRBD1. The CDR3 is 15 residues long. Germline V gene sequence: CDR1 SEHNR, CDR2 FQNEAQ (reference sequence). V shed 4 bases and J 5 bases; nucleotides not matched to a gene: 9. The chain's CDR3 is CASSWSSGGGETQYF. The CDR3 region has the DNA TGTGCCAGCAGCTGGAGTTCAGGGGGCGGGGAGACCCAGTACTTC.

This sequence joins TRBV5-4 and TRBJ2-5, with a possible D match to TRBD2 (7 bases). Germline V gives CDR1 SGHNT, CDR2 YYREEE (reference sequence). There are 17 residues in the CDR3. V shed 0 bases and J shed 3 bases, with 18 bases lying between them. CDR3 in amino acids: CASSLAGSGGAEETQYF. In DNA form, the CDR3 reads TGTGCCAGCAGCTTGGCGGGTAGTGGGGGGGCCGAAGAGACCCAGTACTTC.

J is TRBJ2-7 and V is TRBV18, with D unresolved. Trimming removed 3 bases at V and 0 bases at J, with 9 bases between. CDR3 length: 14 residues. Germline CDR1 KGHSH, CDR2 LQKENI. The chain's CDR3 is CASSPVAGSYEQYF. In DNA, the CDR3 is TGTGCCAGCTCACCGGTGGCAGGCTCCTACGAGCAGTACTTC.

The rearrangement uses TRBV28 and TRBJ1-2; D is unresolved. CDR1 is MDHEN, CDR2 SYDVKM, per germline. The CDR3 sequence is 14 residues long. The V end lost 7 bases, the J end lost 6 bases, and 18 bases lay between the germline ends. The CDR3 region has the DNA TGTGCCAGCACCCTGGGATTCGGCAGGAATGGCTACACCTTC. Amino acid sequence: CASTLGFGRNGYTF.

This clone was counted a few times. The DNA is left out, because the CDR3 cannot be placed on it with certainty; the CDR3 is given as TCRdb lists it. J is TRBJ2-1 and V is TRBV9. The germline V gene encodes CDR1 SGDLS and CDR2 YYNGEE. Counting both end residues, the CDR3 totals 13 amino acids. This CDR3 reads CASSVGAGTESFF.

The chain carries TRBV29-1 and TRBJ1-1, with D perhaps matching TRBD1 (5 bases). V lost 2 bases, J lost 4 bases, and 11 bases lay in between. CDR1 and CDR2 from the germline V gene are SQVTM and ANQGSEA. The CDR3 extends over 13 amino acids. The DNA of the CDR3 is TGCAGCGTTGAACGGTTGGGGGGCACTGAAGCTTTCTTT. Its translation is CSVERLGGTEAFF.

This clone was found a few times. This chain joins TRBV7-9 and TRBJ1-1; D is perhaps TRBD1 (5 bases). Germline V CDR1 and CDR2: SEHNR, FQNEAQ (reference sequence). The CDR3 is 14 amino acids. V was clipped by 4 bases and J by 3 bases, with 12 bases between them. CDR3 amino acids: CASSSREDYTEAFF. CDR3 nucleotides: TGTGCCAGCAGCTCCAGGGAGGACTACACTGAAGCTTTCTTT.

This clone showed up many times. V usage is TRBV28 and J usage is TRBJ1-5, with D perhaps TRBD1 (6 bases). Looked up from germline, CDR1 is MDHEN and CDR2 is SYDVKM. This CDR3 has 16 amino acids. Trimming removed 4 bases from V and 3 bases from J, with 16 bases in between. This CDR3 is CASSSAQGGNNQPQHF. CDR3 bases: TGTGCCAGCAGTTCGGCACAGGGTGGTAACAATCAGCCCCAGCATTTT.

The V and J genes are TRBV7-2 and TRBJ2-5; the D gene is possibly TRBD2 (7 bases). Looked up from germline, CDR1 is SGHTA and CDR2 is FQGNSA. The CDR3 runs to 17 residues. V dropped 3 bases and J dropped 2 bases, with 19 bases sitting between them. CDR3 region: CASSLGRGGGSQETQYF. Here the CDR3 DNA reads TGTGCCAGCAGCTTGGGAAGGGGAGGGGGATCACAAGAGACCCAGTACTTC.

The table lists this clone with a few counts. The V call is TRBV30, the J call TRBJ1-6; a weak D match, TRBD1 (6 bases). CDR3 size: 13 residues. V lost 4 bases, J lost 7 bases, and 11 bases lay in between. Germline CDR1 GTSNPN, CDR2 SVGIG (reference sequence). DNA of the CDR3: TGTGCCTGGACGGAGGACAGAAATTCACCCCTCCACTTT. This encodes CAWTEDRNSPLHF. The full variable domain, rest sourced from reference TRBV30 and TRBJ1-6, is SQTIHQWPATLVQPVGSPLSLECTVEGTSNPNLYWYRQAAGRGLQLLFYSVGIGQISSEVPQNLSASRPQDRQFILSSKKLLLSDSGFYLCAWTEDRNSPLHFGNGTRLTVT.

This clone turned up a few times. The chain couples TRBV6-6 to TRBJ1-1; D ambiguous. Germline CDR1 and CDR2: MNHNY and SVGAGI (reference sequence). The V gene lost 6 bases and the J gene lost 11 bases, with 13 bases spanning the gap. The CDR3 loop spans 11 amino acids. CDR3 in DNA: TGTGCCAGCAGGAATAGAACGGGGGCTTTCTTT. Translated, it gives CASRNRTGAFF.

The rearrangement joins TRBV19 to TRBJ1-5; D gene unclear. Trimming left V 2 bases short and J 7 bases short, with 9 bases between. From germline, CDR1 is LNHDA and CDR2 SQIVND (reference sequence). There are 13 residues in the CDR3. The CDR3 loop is CASSIFGVQPQHF. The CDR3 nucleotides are TGTGCCAGTAGTATATTCGGAGTCCAGCCCCAGCATTTT.

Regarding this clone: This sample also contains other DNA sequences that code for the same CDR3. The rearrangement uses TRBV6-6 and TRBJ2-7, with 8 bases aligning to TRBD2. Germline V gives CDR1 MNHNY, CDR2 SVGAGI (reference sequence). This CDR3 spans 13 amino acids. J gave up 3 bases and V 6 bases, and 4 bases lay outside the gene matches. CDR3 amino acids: CASRESGSYEQYF. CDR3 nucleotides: TGTGCCAGCAGGGAAAGCGGGAGCTACGAGCAGTACTTC.

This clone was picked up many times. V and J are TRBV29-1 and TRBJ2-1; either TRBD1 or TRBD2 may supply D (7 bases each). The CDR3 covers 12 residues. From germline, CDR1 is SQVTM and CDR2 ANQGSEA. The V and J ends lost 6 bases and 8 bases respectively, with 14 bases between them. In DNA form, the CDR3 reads TGCAGCGTGGGGAGGGGGCCGGATGAGCAGTTCTTC. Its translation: CSVGRGPDEQFF.

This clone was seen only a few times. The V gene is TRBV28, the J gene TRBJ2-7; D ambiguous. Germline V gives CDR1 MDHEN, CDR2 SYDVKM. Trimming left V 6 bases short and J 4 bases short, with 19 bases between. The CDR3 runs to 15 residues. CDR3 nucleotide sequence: TGTGCCAGCAGCCCCCCGGTGGACGGTTTATACGAGCAGTACTTC. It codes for CASSPPVDGLYEQYF.

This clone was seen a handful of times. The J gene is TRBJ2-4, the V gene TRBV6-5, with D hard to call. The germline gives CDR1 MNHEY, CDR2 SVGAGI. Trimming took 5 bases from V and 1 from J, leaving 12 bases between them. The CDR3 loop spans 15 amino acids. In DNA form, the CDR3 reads TGTGCCAGCAGTAAATCGGCGCTGGCCAAAAACATTCAGTACTTC. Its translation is CASSKSALAKNIQYF.

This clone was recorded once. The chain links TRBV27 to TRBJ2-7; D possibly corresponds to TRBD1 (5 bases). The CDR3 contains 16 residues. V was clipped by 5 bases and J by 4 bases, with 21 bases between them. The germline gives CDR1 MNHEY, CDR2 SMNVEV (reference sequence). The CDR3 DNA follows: TGTGCCAGCAGTCCGTCCGACAGCCTGGGCACTTACGAGCAGTACTTC. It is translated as CASSPSDSLGTYEQYF.